The sequence of this T cell receptor (beta chain) was determined in a study of T cell repertoires in aging, cancer and after chemotherapy. Study-level findings and limits: Rebound thymic output was suggested by rising median generation probability during chemotherapy in each cancer cohort. Compared with age-matched healthy donors, untreated hematological or solid cancer patients showed higher blood TCR clonality. No conclusions about immunological memory after chemotherapy can be drawn from the repertoire data.

TRB rearrangements spanning V, D and J were amplified using mixed TRB-A/B primers. TCRdb fed the multiplex PCR reads into MiXCR, producing one record per CDR3 protein. Of 10,000 to 15,000 distinct CDR3 sequences listed, 35% are singletons. Trimming pared 7 bases from V and 1 base from J, leaving 10 bases between. The germline gives CDR1 SGHNT, CDR2 YENEEA. This CDR3 has 13 amino acids. TCR beta rearrangements were amplified from peripheral blood genomic DNA. Concerning this clonotype itself: Its antigen is still unknown.

Source material: blood. The chain combines TRBV11-3 with TRBJ1-1; maybe TRBD1 (6 bases). The clonotype comes from a human donor in good health. The donor label of this sample is uncertain. The chain's CDR3 is CASTPQGNTEAFF. The CDR3 region has the DNA TGTGCCAGCACCCCACAGGGGAACACTGAAGCTTTCTTT.